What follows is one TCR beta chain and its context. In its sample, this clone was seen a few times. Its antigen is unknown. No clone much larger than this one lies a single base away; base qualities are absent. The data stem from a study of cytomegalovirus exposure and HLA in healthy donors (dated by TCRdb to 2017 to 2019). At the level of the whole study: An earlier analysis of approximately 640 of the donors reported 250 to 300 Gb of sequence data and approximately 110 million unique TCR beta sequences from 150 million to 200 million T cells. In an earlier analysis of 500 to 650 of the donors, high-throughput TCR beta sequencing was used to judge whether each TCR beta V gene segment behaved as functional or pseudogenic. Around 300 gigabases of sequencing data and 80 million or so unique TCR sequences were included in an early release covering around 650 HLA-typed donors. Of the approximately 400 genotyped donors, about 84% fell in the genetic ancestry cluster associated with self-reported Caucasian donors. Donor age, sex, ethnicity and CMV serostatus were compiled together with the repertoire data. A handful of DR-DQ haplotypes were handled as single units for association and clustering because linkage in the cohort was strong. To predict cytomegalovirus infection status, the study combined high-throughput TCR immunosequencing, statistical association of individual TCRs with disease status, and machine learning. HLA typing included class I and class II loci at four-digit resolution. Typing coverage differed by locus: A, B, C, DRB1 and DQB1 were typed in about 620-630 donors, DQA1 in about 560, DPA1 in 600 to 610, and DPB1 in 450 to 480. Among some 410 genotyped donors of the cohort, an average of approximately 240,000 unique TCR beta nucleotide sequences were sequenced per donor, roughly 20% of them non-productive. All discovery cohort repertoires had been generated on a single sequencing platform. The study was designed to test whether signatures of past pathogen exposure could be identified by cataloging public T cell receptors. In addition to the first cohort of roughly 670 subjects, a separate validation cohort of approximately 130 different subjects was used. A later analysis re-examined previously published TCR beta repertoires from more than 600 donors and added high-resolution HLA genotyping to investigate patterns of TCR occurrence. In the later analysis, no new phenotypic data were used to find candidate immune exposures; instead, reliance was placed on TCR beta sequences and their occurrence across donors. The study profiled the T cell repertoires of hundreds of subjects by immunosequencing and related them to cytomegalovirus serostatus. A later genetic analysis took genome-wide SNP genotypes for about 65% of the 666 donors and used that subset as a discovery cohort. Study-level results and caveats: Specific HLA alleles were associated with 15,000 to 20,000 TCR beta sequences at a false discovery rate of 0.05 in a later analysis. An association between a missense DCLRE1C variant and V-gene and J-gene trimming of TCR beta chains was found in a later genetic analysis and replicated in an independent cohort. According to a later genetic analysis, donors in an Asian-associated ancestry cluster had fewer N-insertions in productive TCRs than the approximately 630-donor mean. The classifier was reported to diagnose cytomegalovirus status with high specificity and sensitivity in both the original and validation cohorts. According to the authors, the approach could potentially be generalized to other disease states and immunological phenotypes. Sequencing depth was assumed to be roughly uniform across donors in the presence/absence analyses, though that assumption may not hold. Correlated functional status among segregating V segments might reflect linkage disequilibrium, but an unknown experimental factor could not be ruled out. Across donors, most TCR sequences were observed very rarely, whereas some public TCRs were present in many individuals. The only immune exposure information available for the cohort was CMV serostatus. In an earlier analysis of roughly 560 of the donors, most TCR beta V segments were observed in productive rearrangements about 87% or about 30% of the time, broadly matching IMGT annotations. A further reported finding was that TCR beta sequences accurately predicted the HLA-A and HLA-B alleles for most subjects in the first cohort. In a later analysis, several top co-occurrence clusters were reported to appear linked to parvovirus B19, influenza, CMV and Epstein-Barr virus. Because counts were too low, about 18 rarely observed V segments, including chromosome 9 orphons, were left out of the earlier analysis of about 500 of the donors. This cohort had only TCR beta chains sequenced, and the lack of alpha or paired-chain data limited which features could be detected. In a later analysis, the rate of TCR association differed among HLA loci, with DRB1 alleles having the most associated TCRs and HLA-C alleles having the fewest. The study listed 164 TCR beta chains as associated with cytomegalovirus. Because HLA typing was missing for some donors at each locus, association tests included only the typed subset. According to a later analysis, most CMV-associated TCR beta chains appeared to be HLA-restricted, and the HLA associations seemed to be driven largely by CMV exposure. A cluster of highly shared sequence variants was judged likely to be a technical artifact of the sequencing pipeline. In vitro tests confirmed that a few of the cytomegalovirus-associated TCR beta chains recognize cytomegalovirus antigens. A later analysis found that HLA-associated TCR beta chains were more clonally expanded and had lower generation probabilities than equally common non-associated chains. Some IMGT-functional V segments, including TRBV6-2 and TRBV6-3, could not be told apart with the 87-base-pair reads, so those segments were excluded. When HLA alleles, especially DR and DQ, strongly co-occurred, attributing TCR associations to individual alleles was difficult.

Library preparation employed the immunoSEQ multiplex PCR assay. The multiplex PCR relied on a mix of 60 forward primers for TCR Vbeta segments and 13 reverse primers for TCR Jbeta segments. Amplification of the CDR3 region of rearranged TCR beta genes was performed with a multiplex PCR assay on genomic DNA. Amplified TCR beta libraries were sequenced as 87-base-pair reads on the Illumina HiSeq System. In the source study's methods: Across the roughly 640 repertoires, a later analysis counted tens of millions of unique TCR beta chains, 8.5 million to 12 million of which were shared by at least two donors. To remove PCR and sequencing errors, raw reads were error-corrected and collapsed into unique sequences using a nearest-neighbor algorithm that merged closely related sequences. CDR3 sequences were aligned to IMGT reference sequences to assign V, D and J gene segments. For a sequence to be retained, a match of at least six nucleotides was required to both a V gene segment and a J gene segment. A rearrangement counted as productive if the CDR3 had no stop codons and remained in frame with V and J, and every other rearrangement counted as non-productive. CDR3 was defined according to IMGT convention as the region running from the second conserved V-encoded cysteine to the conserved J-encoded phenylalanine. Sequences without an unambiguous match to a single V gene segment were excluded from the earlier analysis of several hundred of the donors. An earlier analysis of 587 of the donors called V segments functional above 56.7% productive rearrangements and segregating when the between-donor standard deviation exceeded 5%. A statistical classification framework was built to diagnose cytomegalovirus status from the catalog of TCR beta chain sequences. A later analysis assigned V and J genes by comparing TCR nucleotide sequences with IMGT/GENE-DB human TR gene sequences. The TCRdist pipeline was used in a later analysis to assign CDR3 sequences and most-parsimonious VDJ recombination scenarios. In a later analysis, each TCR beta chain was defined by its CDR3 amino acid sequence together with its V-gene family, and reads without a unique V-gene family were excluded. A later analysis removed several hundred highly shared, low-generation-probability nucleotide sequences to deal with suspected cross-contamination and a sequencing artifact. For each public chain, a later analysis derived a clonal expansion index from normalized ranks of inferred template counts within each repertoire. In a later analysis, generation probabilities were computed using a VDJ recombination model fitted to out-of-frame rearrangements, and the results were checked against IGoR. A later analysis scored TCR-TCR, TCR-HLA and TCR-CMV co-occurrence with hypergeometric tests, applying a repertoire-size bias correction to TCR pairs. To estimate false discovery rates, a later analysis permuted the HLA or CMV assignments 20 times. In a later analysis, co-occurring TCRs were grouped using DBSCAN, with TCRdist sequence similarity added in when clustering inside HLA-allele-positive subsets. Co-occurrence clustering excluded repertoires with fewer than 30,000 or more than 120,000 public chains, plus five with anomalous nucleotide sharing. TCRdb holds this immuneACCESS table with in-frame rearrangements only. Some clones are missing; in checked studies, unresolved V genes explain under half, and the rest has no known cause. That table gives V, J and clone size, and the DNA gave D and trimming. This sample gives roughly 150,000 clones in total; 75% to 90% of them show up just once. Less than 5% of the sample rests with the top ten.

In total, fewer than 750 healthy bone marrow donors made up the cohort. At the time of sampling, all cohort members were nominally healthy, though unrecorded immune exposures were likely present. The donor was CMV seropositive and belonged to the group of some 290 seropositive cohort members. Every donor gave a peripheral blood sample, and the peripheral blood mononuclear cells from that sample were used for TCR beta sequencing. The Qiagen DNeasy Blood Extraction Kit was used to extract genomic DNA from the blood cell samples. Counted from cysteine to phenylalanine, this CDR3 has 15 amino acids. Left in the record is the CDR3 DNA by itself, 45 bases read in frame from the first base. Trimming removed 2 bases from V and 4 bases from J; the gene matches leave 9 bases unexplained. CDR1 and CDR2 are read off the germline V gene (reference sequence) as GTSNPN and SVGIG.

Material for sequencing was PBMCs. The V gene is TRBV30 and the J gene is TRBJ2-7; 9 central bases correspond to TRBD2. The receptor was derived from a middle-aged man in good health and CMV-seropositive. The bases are TGTGCCTGGAGTTTAAGTTCTAGCGGGGAATACGAGCAGTACTTC. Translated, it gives CAWSLSSSGEYEQYF.